What follows are 24 T cell receptor beta chains derived from one specimen sequenced in a study of T-cell reconstitution after alpha-beta-depleted transplantation in children. Preparation of the TCRbeta library involved a method that used unique molecular identifiers. TCRdb independently ran MiXCR on the PCR reads; one entry per CDR3 protein. The sample lists 200,000 to 250,000 distinct CDR3 sequences, approximately 6.9% occurring once. Here the sequenced sample was PBMCs, taken before TCRalphabeta/CD19-depleted stem cell transplant. The receptors here all came from a boy aged 2 to 10 with acute lymphoblastic leukemia, due to receive a stem cell transplant.

This clonotype was picked up many times. This chain connects TRBV3-1 to TRBJ2-3; D gene ambiguous. The V end lost 4 bases, the J end lost 5 bases, and 22 bases lay between the germline ends. The V gene's germline CDR1 is LGHDT and CDR2 YNNKEL (reference sequence). The CDR3 runs 17 residues. CDR3 protein: CASSPNLDTPTGDTQYF. The DNA for the CDR3 is TGTGCCAGCAGCCCCAACCTCGACACTCCGACCGGAGATACGCAGTATTTT.

This clonotype was detected many times. CDR3 amino acids: CAWGTYSTDTQYF. The CDR3 coding sequence is TGTGCCTGGGGGACATATAGCACAGATACGCAGTATTTT. The chain couples TRBV30 to TRBJ2-3; D may be TRBD1 (6 bases). The V end was cut by 5 bases, the J end by 0 bases, with 9 bases between. The germline gives CDR1 GTSNPN, CDR2 SVGIG (reference sequence). The CDR3 sequence is 13 residues long.

The table lists this clonotype with many counts. The V call is TRBV29-1, the J call TRBJ2-1; 7 bases are shared with TRBD2. The CDR3 covers 13 residues. Germline assignment: CDR1 SQVTM and CDR2 ANQGSEA. The V segment lost 3 bases and the J segment 6 bases; nucleotides outside the gene matches: 5. CDR3 nucleotide sequence: TGCAGCGTTGACAAGACTAGCCGCAATGAGCAGTTCTTC. It codes for CSVDKTSRNEQFF.

This clonotype occurred many times. This rearrangement joins TRBV29-1 to TRBJ2-5; 8 bases align to TRBD2. Germline CDR1 and CDR2: SQVTM and ANQGSEA. The CDR3 length is 14 residues. With V trimmed by 4 bases and J by 2 bases, 6 bases remained unmatched. CDR3 sequence: CSVGTSGGQETQYF. The DNA for the CDR3 is TGCAGCGTTGGTACTAGCGGAGGTCAAGAGACCCAGTACTTC.

About this clonotype: A much larger clonotype is one base distant, so this may be a read error. In DNA form, the CDR3 reads TGTCCCTCGCAGAGAGACGAGGGAGGGACCCAGTACTTC. It is translated as CPSQRDEGGTQYF. The chain carries TRBV10-3 and TRBJ2-5, with D tentatively TRBD2 (6 bases). Germline V CDR1 and CDR2: ENHRY, SYGVKD. This CDR3 is 13 amino acids long.

This clonotype was recorded many times. The chain is built from TRBV7-2 and TRBJ2-7, with no clear D. CDR1 SGHTA and CDR2 FQGNSA come from the germline V gene. This CDR3 has 13 residues. Trimming shortened V by 1 base and J by 4 bases, and 8 bases separated the two germline ends. For the CDR3, the DNA is TGTGCCAGCAGCTTAGTCCCGAGTTACGAGCAGTACTTC. Translated: CASSLVPSYEQYF.

V gene TRBV5-5 combines with J gene TRBJ2-1, with D perhaps matching TRBD1 or TRBD2 (7 bases each). With 0 bases removed from V and 12 bases from J, the gap between germline ends came to 16 bases. CDR1 SGHKS and CDR2 YYEKEE come from the germline V gene (reference sequence). The CDR3 totals 14 residues. The CDR3 reads CASSLGGGGEWQFF. CDR3 bases: TGTGCCAGCAGCTTGGGGGGAGGGGGCGAATGGCAGTTCTTC.

At least ten counts were recorded for this clonotype. The rearrangement joins TRBV10-3 to TRBJ2-4, with D tentatively TRBD1 (6 bases). This CDR3 is built from 13 residues. Looked up from germline, CDR1 is ENHRY and CDR2 is SYGVKD. V dropped 6 bases and J dropped 7 bases, with 13 bases sitting between them. For the CDR3, the DNA is TGTGCCATCAGCCCGGACAGCTCTAACATTCAGTACTTC. This gives the protein CAISPDSSNIQYF.

This clonotype has a count of ten or more. This chain uses TRBV7-9 with TRBJ2-7; D is unresolved. Germline V gives CDR1 SEHNR, CDR2 FQNEAQ (reference sequence). V was cut by 5 bases and J by 3 bases, with 8 bases left in between. The CDR3 length is 12 residues. This CDR3 is CASSEKVYEQYF. CDR3 nucleotide sequence: TGTGCCAGCAGCGAGAAGGTCTACGAGCAGTACTTC.

This clonotype was seen at least ten times. The genes are TRBV7-2 and TRBJ2-5; D call uncertain. This CDR3 comprises 14 residues. Germline V lookup: CDR1 SGHTA, CDR2 FQGNSA. The ends were cut back, 7 bases at V and 5 bases at J, with 17 bases in the middle. The CDR3 DNA is TGTGCCAGCATCCCCATACGAATTGGGGAGACCCAGTACTTC. It yields the protein CASIPIRIGETQYF.

This clonotype was found many times. V and J are TRBV20-1 and TRBJ2-3, with D possibly being TRBD2 (5 bases). The CDR3 runs 15 residues. V shed 0 bases and J shed 1 base, with 11 bases lying between them. Germline loops: CDR1 DFQATT, CDR2 SNEGSKA (reference sequence). Written as DNA, the CDR3 is TGCAGTGCTAGAGATCAGTGGCGGGGCACAGATACGCAGTATTTT. Encoded protein: CSARDQWRGTDTQYF.

Ten or more counts support this clonotype. The CDR3 coding sequence is TGTGCCACTGAGGGGAAGGCCGGCACTGAAGCTTTCTTT. Amino acids: CATEGKAGTEAFF. The rearrangement links TRBV7-2 to TRBJ1-1; tentatively, D is TRBD1 (5 bases). V lost 10 bases to trimming and J lost 4 bases, with 16 bases between them. There are 13 residues in the CDR3. The V gene's germline CDR1 is SGHTA and CDR2 FQGNSA.

This clonotype was seen ten or more times. The chain uses TRBV29-1 and TRBJ2-3; 7 bases fit TRBD2. The J segment lost 4 bases and the V segment lost 2 bases, leaving 12 bases of the junction unmatched. Germline V lookup: CDR1 SQVTM, CDR2 ANQGSEA. The CDR3 runs 16 residues. This CDR3 is CSVEKLASGEADTQYF. The CDR3 bases are TGCAGCGTTGAAAAGTTGGCTAGCGGAGAAGCAGATACGCAGTATTTT.

This clonotype was detected only a few times. V and J are TRBV5-6 and TRBJ1-6; possible D gene TRBD1, 6 bases. V was cut by 4 bases and J by 10 bases, with 15 bases left in between. The CDR3 runs 14 residues. CDR1 is SGHDT and CDR2 is YYEEEE in the germline V gene. The CDR3 DNA reads as TGTGCCAGCAGCCGATCGGGGGGCAGGTCACCCCTCCACTTT. This gives the protein CASSRSGGRSPLHF.

This rearrangement joins TRBV2 to TRBJ2-7; 8 nucleotides agree with TRBD1. Trimming removed 5 bases from V and 1 base from J; junction bases left unmatched: 4. From germline, CDR1 is SNHLY and CDR2 FYNNEI. The CDR3 is 14 residues long. The CDR3 coding sequence is TGTGCCAGCAGTAACCGGGACAGGTCCTACGAGCAGTACTTC. Protein: CASSNRDRSYEQYF.

This clonotype was seen many times. The chain recombines TRBV4-1 with TRBJ2-1; D is undetermined. The CDR3 sequence is 13 residues long. Germline assignment: CDR1 MGHRA and CDR2 YSYEKL. V lost 3 bases to trimming and J lost 9 bases, with 12 bases between them. This chain's CDR3 is CASSQRQTSEQFF. The CDR3 DNA follows: TGCGCCAGCAGCCAGAGGCAGACAAGTGAGCAGTTCTTC.

This clonotype has just a few counts. This chain uses TRBV4-2 with TRBJ2-6; TRBD2 agrees at 11 bases. The germline gives CDR1 LGHNA, CDR2 YNFKEQ. The CDR3 spans 19 residues. J was trimmed by 0 bases and V by 1 base; bases with no gene match: 5. DNA for the CDR3: TGTGCCAGCAGCCAAGCCCCGGGACTAGCGGACTCTGGGGCCAACGTCCTGACTTTC. Translation: CASSQAPGLADSGANVLTF.

This clonotype was recorded at least ten times. This chain uses TRBV5-1 with TRBJ2-3; D is perhaps TRBD2 (5 bases). The CDR3 has 16 residues. The germline CDR1 and CDR2 sequences are SGHRS and YFSETQ. V dropped 4 bases and J dropped 0 bases, with 15 bases sitting between them. The CDR3 is CASSPELGSSTDTQYF. The CDR3 DNA reads TGCGCCAGCAGCCCTGAACTAGGATCGAGCACAGATACGCAGTATTTT.

This clonotype came up many times. V usage is TRBV20-1 and J usage is TRBJ1-1, with D uncertain. The CDR3 spans 15 residues. Germline V gene data show CDR1 as DFQATT and CDR2 as SNEGSKA (reference sequence). V lost 3 bases, J lost 0 bases, and 14 bases lay in between. CDR3 nucleotide sequence: TGCAGTGCTAGTGCTGTAGGCAGGCTGAACACTGAAGCTTTCTTT. Protein product: CSASAVGRLNTEAFF.

For this clonotype: Since no conserved phenylalanine or tryptophan closes the CDR3, a read error is the likely cause. This chain uses TRBV27 with TRBJ1-1; D is uncertain. CDR1 is MNHEY, CDR2 SMNVEV, per germline (reference sequence). V was trimmed by 4 bases and J by 4 bases, leaving 7 bases between them. The CDR3 loop spans 12 amino acids. The CDR3 sequence is CASSSWGTEAFC. The CDR3 DNA is TGTGCCAGCAGTTCTTGGGGCACTGAAGCTTTCTGT.

This chain joins TRBV28 and TRBJ1-6, with D possibly being TRBD1 (5 bases). Germline V gives CDR1 MDHEN, CDR2 SYDVKM. The CDR3 consists of 13 residues. V was clipped by 6 bases and J by 12 bases, with 15 bases between them. The CDR3 DNA sequence: TGTGCCAGCAGGGGGCCCCATGAGGTACCCCTCCACTTT. This translates into CASRGPHEVPLHF.

J is TRBJ1-6 and V is TRBV4-3, with no clear D. The CDR3 is 16 residues long. Between the trimmed V and J ends, which lost 5 bases and 1 base, there was a span of 12 bases. CDR1 is LGHNA, CDR2 YSLEER, per germline. CDR3 loop: CASSSTPGSYNSPLHF. The CDR3 DNA sequence: TGCGCCAGCAGCTCTACCCCGGGATCCTATAATTCACCCCTCCACTTT.

This clonotype was counted at least ten times. The chain uses TRBV20-1 and TRBJ2-7, with 9 positions matching TRBD2. This CDR3 is built from 12 residues. CDR1 is DFQATT, CDR2 SNEGSKA, per germline (reference sequence). J was trimmed by 5 bases and V by 2 bases; bases with no gene match: 1. CDR3 sequence (DNA): TGCAGTGCTAGACTAGCGGGAAACGAGCAGTACTTC. It codes for CSARLAGNEQYF.

The V gene is TRBV20-1, the J gene TRBJ2-7, with TRBD2 matching 15 bases. Germline CDR1 is DFQATT and CDR2 is SNEGSKA (reference sequence). CDR3 length equals 15 residues. Trimming cost V 2 bases and J 4 bases; bases outside gene matches: 3. CDR3 region: CSARYGLAGGYEQYF. In DNA form, the CDR3 reads TGCAGTGCTAGATACGGACTAGCGGGAGGGTACGAGCAGTACTTC.